This is a list of T cell receptor beta chains from one sample in a study of blood T cell repertoires in COVID-19. Sequencing used immunoSEQ multiplex PCR; TCRdb keeps in-frame clones, though not all of them. The sample yields some 180,000 clones, around 81% seen once. The source material was peripheral blood. Receptors were obtained from a woman of 80 years or more with COVID-19, enrolled during active disease. Each CDR3 is given with its conserved first and last residue.

j_call: TRBJ1-1
v_call: TRBV19
cdr3_aa: CATRPGHGTEAFF

j_call: TRBJ2-5
v_call: TRBV2
cdr3_aa: CASSENSAETQYF

j_call: TRBJ1-1
v_call: TRBV5-1
cdr3_aa: CASSSIQGANTEAFF

j_call: TRBJ2-7
v_call: TRBV21-1
cdr3_aa: CASSNIGTSGKYEQYF

j_call: TRBJ1-2
v_call: TRBV5-1
cdr3_aa: CASSGPQGGYGYTF

j_call: TRBJ2-7
v_call: TRBV5-4
cdr3_aa: CASSALPNGQGNPYEQYF

j_call: TRBJ1-1
v_call: TRBV5-5
cdr3_aa: CASSLTWGEGTEAFF

j_call: TRBJ2-1
v_call: TRBV5-4
cdr3_aa: CASSPSGGASYNEQFF

j_call: TRBJ1-1
v_call: TRBV20-1
cdr3_aa: CSASLGTGGMGAEAFF

j_call: TRBJ2-3
v_call: TRBV7-2
cdr3_aa: CASSLAVSGGTDTQYF

j_call: TRBJ2-3
v_call: TRBV6-5
cdr3_aa: CASSPDRGTDTQYF

j_call: TRBJ1-6
v_call: TRBV5-4
cdr3_aa: CASRRDRDSPLHF

j_call: TRBJ1-6
v_call: TRBV10-3
cdr3_aa: CAATGTGGPIYNSPLHF

j_call: TRBJ2-3
v_call: TRBV9
cdr3_aa: CASNLEWGTDTQYF

j_call: TRBJ1-1
v_call: TRBV4-3
cdr3_aa: CASSQDPTGVGLVNTEAFF

j_call: TRBJ2-7
v_call: TRBV5-1
cdr3_aa: CASSTQGFKDEQYF

j_call: TRBJ1-1
v_call: TRBV2
cdr3_aa: CASSDQGGNTEAFF

j_call: TRBJ2-1
v_call: TRBV18
cdr3_aa: CASSPAAGEYNEQFF

j_call: TRBJ2-5
v_call: TRBV2
cdr3_aa: CASSEMVSQETQYF

j_call: TRBJ2-7
v_call: TRBV27
cdr3_aa: CASSSGVNSYEQYF

j_call: TRBJ2-3
v_call: TRBV19
cdr3_aa: CASSIRDYQSTDTQYF

j_call: TRBJ2-3
v_call: TRBV6-6
cdr3_aa: CASTGGGGRGDTQYF

j_call: TRBJ2-2
v_call: TRBV6-5
cdr3_aa: CASTGTGTSPGELFF

j_call: TRBJ1-2
v_call: TRBV7-9
cdr3_aa: CASSPGDRGIENYGYTF

j_call: TRBJ2-2
v_call: TRBV7-8
cdr3_aa: CASSLRGYTGELFF

j_call: TRBJ2-5
v_call: TRBV4-2
cdr3_aa: CASSQRTGEGETQYF

j_call: TRBJ1-3
v_call: TRBV3-1/TRBV3-2
cdr3_aa: CASSQGTGAGNTIYF

j_call: TRBJ2-1
v_call: TRBV19
cdr3_aa: CASSIEEGLGDFDEQFF